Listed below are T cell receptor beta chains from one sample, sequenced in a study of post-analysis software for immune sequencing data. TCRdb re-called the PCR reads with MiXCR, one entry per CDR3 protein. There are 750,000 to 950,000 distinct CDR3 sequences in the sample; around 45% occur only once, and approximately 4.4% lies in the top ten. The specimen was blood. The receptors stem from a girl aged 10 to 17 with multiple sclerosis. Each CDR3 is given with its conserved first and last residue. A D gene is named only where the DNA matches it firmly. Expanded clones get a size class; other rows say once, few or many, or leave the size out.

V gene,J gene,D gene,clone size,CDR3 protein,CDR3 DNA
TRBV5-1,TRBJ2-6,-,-,CASSLNGLEWLAGANVLTF,TGCGCCAGCAGCTTGAACGGGTTAGAGTGGCTTGCAGGGGCCAACGTCCTGACTTTC
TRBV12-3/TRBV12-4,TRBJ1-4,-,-,CASSFEEKLFF,TGTGCCAGCAGTTTCGAGGAAAAACTGTTTTTT
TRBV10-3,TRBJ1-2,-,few,CAISEGQGHGYTF,TGTGCCATCAGTGAGGGCCAGGGCCATGGCTACACCTTC
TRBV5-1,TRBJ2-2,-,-,CASTLDGNTGELFF,TGCGCCAGCACCCTGGACGGGAACACCGGGGAGCTGTTTTTT
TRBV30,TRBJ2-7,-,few,CAWNEGSYEQYF,TGTGCCTGGAACGAAGGCTCCTACGAGCAGTACTTC
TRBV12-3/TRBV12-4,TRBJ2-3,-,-,CASSSHRVGADAQYF,TGTGCCAGCAGTAGCCACAGGGTAGGAGCAGATGCGCAGTATTTT
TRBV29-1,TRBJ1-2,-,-,CSVGTFINYGYTF,TGCAGCGTTGGAACGTTTATTAACTATGGCTACACCTTC
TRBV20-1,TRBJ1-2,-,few,CSSESRGLGGYTF,TGCAGTTCCGAATCCAGGGGCCTGGGGGGCTACACCTTC
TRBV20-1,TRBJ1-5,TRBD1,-,CSASRGPDQPQHF,TGCAGTGCCAGCAGGGGGCCGGATCAGCCCCAGCATTTT
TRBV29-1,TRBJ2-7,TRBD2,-,CSGGRDPYEQYF,TGCAGCGGTGGGAGGGACCCCTACGAGCAGTACTTC
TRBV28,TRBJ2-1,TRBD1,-,CASSLWGQGSTMKQFF,TGTGCCAGCAGTTTATGGGGACAGGGGTCTACAATGAAGCAGTTCTTC
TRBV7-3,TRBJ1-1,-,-,CASSLSGRGGLPHTEAFF,TGTGCCAGCAGCTTATCCGGGAGAGGAGGGCTCCCGCACACTGAAGCTTTCTTT
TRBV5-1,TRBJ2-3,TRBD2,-,CASSSIAGVAADTQYF,TGCGCCAGCAGCTCGATAGCGGGAGTGGCTGCGGATACGCAGTATTTT
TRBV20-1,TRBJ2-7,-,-,CSASRTVTGEQYF,TGCAGTGCTAGCCGGACTGTGACGGGGGAGCAGTACTTC
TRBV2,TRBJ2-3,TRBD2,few,CASREGLAGVTDTQYF,TGTGCCAGCAGGGAGGGACTAGCGGGAGTCACAGATACGCAGTATTTT
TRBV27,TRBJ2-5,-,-,CASSLAGRERQYF,TGTGCCAGCAGTTTAGCCGGACGGGAGAGGCAGTACTTC
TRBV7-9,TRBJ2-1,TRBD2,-,CASGGTRANEQFF,TGTGCCAGCGGAGGGACTAGGGCCAATGAGCAGTTCTTC
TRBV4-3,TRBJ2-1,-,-,CASSQDPWEAPYNEQFF,TGCGCCAGCAGCCAAGATCCGTGGGAGGCCCCCTACAATGAGCAGTTCTTC
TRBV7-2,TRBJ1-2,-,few,CASSLLVSGNYGYTF,TGTGCCAGCAGCTTACTGGTCTCAGGGAACTATGGCTACACCTTC
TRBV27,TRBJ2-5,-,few,CASSLGGTLGETQYF,TGTGCCAGCAGTCTAGGGGGGACCCTAGGGGAGACCCAGTACTTC
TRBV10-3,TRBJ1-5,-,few,CAISAKADQPQHF,TGTGCCATCAGTGCCAAGGCCGATCAGCCCCAGCATTTT
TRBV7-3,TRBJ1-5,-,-,CASSLEPQHF,TGTGCCAGCAGCTTGGAGCCCCAGCATTTT
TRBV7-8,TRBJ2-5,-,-,CASSLRVAYNEQYF,TGTGCCAGCAGCTTACGGGTTGCCTACAATGAGCAGTACTTC
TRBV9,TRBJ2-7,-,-,CASSEGDRNEQYF,TGTGCCAGCAGCGAAGGGGATCGGAATGAGCAGTACTTC
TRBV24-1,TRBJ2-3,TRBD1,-,CATSDGTGHKDTQYF,TGTGCCACCAGTGATGGGACAGGCCACAAAGATACGCAGTATTTT
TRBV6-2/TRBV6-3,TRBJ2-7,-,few,CASTGTNPYEQYF,TGTGCCAGCACCGGGACCAACCCCTACGAGCAGTACTTC
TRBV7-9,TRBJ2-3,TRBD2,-,CASSLGAGATDTQYF,TGTGCCAGCAGCTTAGGGGCGGGAGCCACAGATACGCAGTATTTT
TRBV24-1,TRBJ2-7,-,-,CATRDDFPSYEQYF,TGTGCCACCAGAGATGACTTTCCCAGCTACGAGCAGTACTTC
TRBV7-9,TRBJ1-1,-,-,CASSLGGGRGNTEAFF,TGTGCCAGCAGCTTAGGGGGGGGGCGCGGGAACACTGAAGCTTTCTTT
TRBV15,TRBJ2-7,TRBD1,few,CATSPDRGFYEQYF,TGTGCCACCAGCCCGGACAGGGGGTTCTACGAGCAGTACTTC
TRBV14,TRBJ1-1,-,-,CASTPGLWNTEAFF,TGTGCCAGCACCCCGGGGCTTTGGAACACTGAAGCTTTCTTT
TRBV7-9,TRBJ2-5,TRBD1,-,CASRLGQGLRWETQYF,TGTGCCAGCAGGCTCGGACAGGGGCTACGGTGGGAGACCCAGTACTTC
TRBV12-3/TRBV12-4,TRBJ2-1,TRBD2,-,CASSYGRGGIYEQFF,TGTGCCAGCAGTTACGGGAGGGGCGGGATCTATGAGCAGTTCTTC
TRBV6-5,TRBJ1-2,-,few,CASRPGAGHYYGYTF,TGTGCCAGCAGACCGGGGGCGGGACACTACTATGGCTACACCTTC
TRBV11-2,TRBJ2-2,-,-,CASSLGELFF,TGTGCCAGCAGCTTAGGGGAGCTGTTTTTT
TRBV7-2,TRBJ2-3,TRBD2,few,CASSSKQTSGTDTQYF,TGTGCCAGCAGCTCCAAGCAGACTAGCGGCACAGATACGCAGTATTTT
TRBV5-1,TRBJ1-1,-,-,CASSLGRVRNTEAFF,TGCGCCAGCAGCTTAGGGCGTGTGAGGAACACTGAAGCTTTCTTT
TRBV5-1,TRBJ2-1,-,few,CASSLDRVENNEQFF,TGCGCCAGCAGCCTGGATAGGGTTGAGAACAATGAGCAGTTCTTC
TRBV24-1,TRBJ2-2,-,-,CATSDFEDGTGELFF,TGTGCCACCAGTGATTTCGAGGACGGGACCGGGGAGCTGTTTTTT
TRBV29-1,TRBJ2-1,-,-,CSVEAGVVYNEQFF,TGCAGCGTTGAAGCGGGAGTTGTCTACAATGAGCAGTTCTTC
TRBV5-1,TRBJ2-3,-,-,CASSRPPDSSTDTQYF,TGCGCCAGCAGCCGACCTCCCGACTCTAGCACAGATACGCAGTATTTT
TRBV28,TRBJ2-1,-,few,CASRKEPYNEQFF,TGTGCCAGCAGAAAAGAGCCATACAATGAGCAGTTCTTC
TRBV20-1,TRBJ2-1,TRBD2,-,CSARVSSGINEQFF,TGCAGTGCTAGAGTGTCTAGCGGGATAAATGAGCAGTTCTTC
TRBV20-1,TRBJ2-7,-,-,CRAPDWNNEQYF,TGCAGGGCGCCGGACTGGAACAATGAGCAGTACTTC
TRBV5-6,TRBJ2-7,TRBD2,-,CASRAAGGHSYEQYF,TGTGCCAGCAGGGCAGCGGGAGGCCACTCCTACGAGCAGTACTTC
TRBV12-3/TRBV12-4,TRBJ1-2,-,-,CASSSPRWGGYTF,TGTGCCAGCAGCAGCCCCCGCTGGGGGGGCTACACCTTC
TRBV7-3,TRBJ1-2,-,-,CASSLDGPNYGYTF,TGTGCCAGCAGCTTGGACGGACCTAACTATGGCTACACCTTC
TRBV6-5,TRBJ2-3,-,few,CASSYSAGYDTDTQYF,TGTGCCAGCAGTTACTCAGCGGGTTATGACACAGATACGCAGTATTTT
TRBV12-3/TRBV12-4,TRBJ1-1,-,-,CASSLRSAQNTEAFF,TGTGCCAGCAGTTTACGGAGCGCACAGAACACTGAAGCTTTCTTT
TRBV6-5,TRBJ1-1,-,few,CASSPTGVLNTEAFF,TGTGCCAGCAGTCCAACAGGAGTCCTGAACACTGAAGCTTTCTTT
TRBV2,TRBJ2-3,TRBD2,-,CASIRSREGGTDTQYF,TGTGCCAGCATCCGTTCGCGGGAGGGAGGCACAGATACGCAGTATTTT
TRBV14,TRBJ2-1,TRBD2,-,CASSHPTSGRAHNEQFF,TGTGCCAGCAGCCATCCTACTAGCGGGAGGGCCCACAATGAGCAGTTCTTC
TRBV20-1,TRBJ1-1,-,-,CSSIGAYTEAFF,TGCAGCTCAATCGGGGCCTACACTGAAGCTTTCTTT
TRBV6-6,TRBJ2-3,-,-,CASSYPADTQYF,TGTGCCAGCAGTTACCCAGCAGATACGCAGTATTTT